Presented here are 31 T cell receptor beta chains from one specimen sequenced in a study of metastatic and nonmetastatic thyroid tumors. TCRdb called clones again from the PCR reads with MiXCR. The sample includes approximately 23,000 clones, more than 20% of them seen just once. Not a single patient had been given any form of treatment at any point before undergoing thyroid surgery. The sample consisted of blood. These receptors were collected from a male donor with papillary thyroid cancer or a benign thyroid nodule (not recorded which). Some clones in this sample may be carry-over from other donors' samples.

This clone has only a few counts. As DNA, the CDR3 is TGTGCCAGCAGCTTGGGACTAGCGGGAAGGAACAATGAGCAGTTCTTC. Translation gives CASSLGLAGRNNEQFF. The chain joins TRBV5-4 to TRBJ2-1; 11 bases agree with TRBD2. Looked up from germline, CDR1 is SGHNT and CDR2 is YYREEE (reference sequence). V lost 0 bases, J lost 5 bases, and 4 bases stayed unmatched. The CDR3 spans 16 residues.

In its sample, this clone was seen once. This rearrangement joins TRBV5-1 to TRBJ2-3, with 7 positions matching TRBD2. Trimming removed 0 bases from V and 4 bases from J; junction bases left unmatched: 8. This CDR3 region has 16 residues. The germline V gene has CDR1 SGHRS and CDR2 YFSETQ. The CDR3 DNA reads TGCGCCAGCAGCTTGGTGGGGGGAGGGCGCGCAGATACGCAGTATTTT. This encodes CASSLVGGGRADTQYF.

This clone was observed a few times. The chain employs TRBV19 and TRBJ1-5, with a tentative D call TRBD1 (5 bases). V dropped 5 bases and J dropped 7 bases, with 15 bases sitting between them. This CDR3 contains 14 residues. Looked up from germline, CDR1 is LNHDA and CDR2 is SQIVND (reference sequence). CDR3 sequence: CASSPLSRGQPQHF. The CDR3 nucleotides read TGTGCCAGTAGTCCCCTAAGTCGGGGGCAGCCCCAGCATTTT.

This clone appeared many times. V gene TRBV6-2 or TRBV6-3 combines with J gene TRBJ2-7, with D unclear. The CDR3 has 12 residues. Trimming removed 6 bases at V and 1 base at J, with 7 bases between. CDR1 MNHEY and CDR2 SVGEGT come from the germline V gene. The CDR3 DNA follows: TGTGCCAGCAGCAAACAATCCTACGAGCAGTACTTC. Translating it yields CASSKQSYEQYF.

This clone was counted ten times or more. The V call is TRBV20-1, the J call TRBJ2-7; D may correspond to TRBD1 or TRBD2 (5 bases each). Germline V lookup: CDR1 DFQATT, CDR2 SNEGSKA (reference sequence). This CDR3 is 13 amino acids long. Trimming took 3 bases from V and 2 from J, leaving 11 bases between them. Written as DNA, the CDR3 is TGCAGTGCTAGGTTGGGGGAACCCTACGAGCAGTACTTC. Translation gives CSARLGEPYEQYF.

This clone was seen more than once but under ten times. V is TRBV6-2 or TRBV6-3 and J is TRBJ2-7; D is possibly TRBD1 (5 bases). V lost 0 bases to trimming and J lost 7 bases, with 16 bases between them. The CDR3 consists of 15 residues. In germline, CDR1 is MNHEY, CDR2 SVGEGT. This CDR3 reads CASSYSEQGGAEQYF. CDR3 bases: TGTGCCAGCAGTTACTCAGAGCAGGGCGGAGCGGAGCAGTACTTC.

The genes are TRBV11-1 and TRBJ2-2; TRBD2 matches at 8 bases. The CDR3 contains 16 residues. The J segment lost 2 bases and the V segment lost 1 base, leaving 3 bases of the junction unmatched. Germline V gene data show CDR1 as SGHAT and CDR2 as FQDESV (reference sequence). CDR3: CASSLVVAGNTGELFF. In nucleotides, the CDR3 is TGTGCCAGCAGCTTAGTGGTAGCGGGAAACACCGGGGAGCTGTTTTTT.

Ten or more counts support this clone. The genes are TRBV30 and TRBJ2-1; tentatively, D is TRBD2 (5 bases). Per the germline V gene, CDR1 is GTSNPN and CDR2 is SVGIG (reference sequence). Trimming took 3 bases from V and 8 from J, leaving 11 bases between them. CDR3 size: 12 residues. CDR3 DNA sequence: TGTGCCTGGAGAACTAGTTTCTATGAGCAGTTCTTC. Its translation is CAWRTSFYEQFF. Supplemented by reference TRBV30 and TRBJ2-1, the full variable domain reads SQTIHQWPATLVQPVGSPLSLECTVEGTSNPNLYWYRQAAGRGLQLLFYSVGIGQISSEVPQNLSASRPQDRQFILSSKKLLLSDSGFYLCAWRTSFYEQFFGPGTRLTVL.

This clone was counted at least ten times. The V and J genes are TRBV6-6 and TRBJ2-3; 11 nucleotides match TRBD2. Losses at the gene ends were 7 bases for V and 6 bases for J; bases not matched to a gene: 21. The CDR3 sequence is 19 residues long. Germline values: CDR1 MNHNY, CDR2 SVGAGI (reference sequence). The CDR3 protein is CASNRRLGLAVTLGDTQYF. DNA for the CDR3: TGTGCCAGCAATCGTAGATTGGGACTAGCGGTGACCCTGGGCGATACGCAGTATTTT.

This clone appeared many times. The chain recombines TRBV20-1 with TRBJ2-7; 8 bases align to TRBD2. The germline gives CDR1 DFQATT, CDR2 SNEGSKA (reference sequence). V lost 2 bases, J lost 4 bases, and 16 bases stayed unmatched. This CDR3 region has 17 residues. The CDR3 DNA reads as TGCAGTGCTAGATTTTTGGCGGGAGGTTCTTTCGAGTACGAGCAGTACTTC. Translating gives CSARFLAGGSFEYEQYF.

The J gene is TRBJ2-1, the V gene TRBV3-1, with 9 bases aligning to TRBD2. Germline values: CDR1 LGHDT, CDR2 YNNKEL (reference sequence). V shed 4 bases and J 4 bases; nucleotides not matched to a gene: 5. The CDR3 extends over 15 amino acids. This CDR3 is CASSLSGGTYNEQFF. In DNA form, the CDR3 reads TGTGCCAGCAGCCTTAGCGGGGGAACGTACAATGAGCAGTTCTTC.

This clone has at least ten counts. The genes are TRBV19 and TRBJ1-1; D not resolved. The CDR3 is made up of 13 amino acids. Trimming left V 5 bases short and J 0 bases short, with 7 bases between. Germline-derived CDR1 and CDR2 are LNHDA and SQIVND (reference sequence). Here the CDR3 DNA reads TGTGCCAGTAGTGACACCTTGAACACTGAAGCTTTCTTT. It codes for CASSDTLNTEAFF.

This clone was seen at least ten times. The chain joins TRBV28 to TRBJ2-7, with 11 bases fitting TRBD1. The CDR3 covers 14 residues. Germline CDR1 is MDHEN and CDR2 is SYDVKM. V was clipped by 6 bases and J by 7 bases; unmatched bases: 8. The DNA of the CDR3 is TGTGCCAGCAGAAGGGGGACAGGGGGAGGAGAGCAGTACTTC. This translates into CASRRGTGGGEQYF.

This clone was seen many times. The chain has TRBV20-1 and TRBJ2-1, with D perhaps matching TRBD2 (5 bases). Germline V CDR1 and CDR2: DFQATT, SNEGSKA (reference sequence). The V end lost 6 bases, the J end lost 0 bases, and 15 bases lay between the germline ends. CDR3 length: 15 amino acids. This CDR3 is CSAHSPGSSYNEQFF. CDR3 DNA: TGCAGTGCCCATTCCCCGGGGAGCTCCTACAATGAGCAGTTCTTC.

This clone was observed at least ten times. The chain links TRBV10-3 to TRBJ2-1; 8 bases are a match to TRBD2. The CDR3 totals 14 residues. Germline V gene lookup returns CDR1 ENHRY and CDR2 SYGVKD. The V segment lost 0 bases and the J segment 5 bases; nucleotides outside the gene matches: 0. The CDR3 bases are TGTGCCATCAGTGAGTCTAGCGGGAACAATGAGCAGTTCTTC. Translating gives CAISESSGNNEQFF.

J is TRBJ2-7 and V is TRBV6-1; D might be TRBD1 (6 bases). Trimming shortened V by 6 bases and J by 0 bases, and 9 bases separated the two germline ends. There are 13 residues in the CDR3. Germline CDR1 MNHNS, CDR2 SASEGT. For the CDR3, the DNA is TGTGCCAGCAGAGGGACATACTCCTACGAGCAGTACTTC. It encodes CASRGTYSYEQYF.

This clone was seen many times. The V call is TRBV9, the J call TRBJ2-3; 9 bases agree with TRBD1. The CDR3 spans 15 residues. The V gene's germline CDR1 is SGDLS and CDR2 YYNGEE. The ends lost 4 bases at V and 4 bases at J; junction bases unmatched: 7. The CDR3 is CASSLGDRDPDTQYF. Here the CDR3 DNA reads TGTGCCAGCAGCCTAGGGGACAGGGACCCAGATACGCAGTATTTT.

This clone occurred many times. V usage is TRBV11-1 and J usage is TRBJ2-1, with 12 bases identical to TRBD2. This CDR3 has 16 amino acids. Trimming took 5 bases from V and 7 from J; bases not matched to a gene: 9. The germline V gene has CDR1 SGHAT and CDR2 FQDESV (reference sequence). The CDR3 DNA sequence: TGTGCCAGCAGCCCGACTAGCGGGAGAACTGCGAATGAGCAGTTCTTC. Encoded protein: CASSPTSGRTANEQFF.

The sample holds a few counts of this clone. A clone one base away is much larger, so this may be a read error. The gene calls are TRBV30 and TRBJ2-4; D could derive from TRBD1 or TRBD2 (6 bases each). In germline, CDR1 is GTSNPN, CDR2 SVGIG (reference sequence). CDR3 length: 15 residues. Trimming stripped 1 base from V and 0 bases from J, with 10 bases between. This CDR3 is CAWSGGALAKNIQYF. Written as DNA, the CDR3 is TGTGCCTGGAGTGGGGGGGCCTTAGCCAAAAACATTCAGTACTTC.

The chain carries TRBV24-1 and TRBJ2-7; either TRBD1 or TRBD2 may fit D (7 bases each). Per the germline V gene, CDR1 is KGHDR and CDR2 is SFDVKD. V was clipped by 3 bases and J by 1 base, with 18 bases between them. CDR3 length: 17 residues. In nucleotides, the CDR3 is TGTGCCACCAGTGATACCCGGGACAGCGGGAATTCCTACGAGCAGTACTTC. It encodes CATSDTRDSGNSYEQYF.

With regard to this clone: The same CDR3 arises from other DNA sequences in this sample as well. The chain employs TRBV5-1 and TRBJ1-2; TRBD1 might be the D (5 bases). CDR3 length: 15 amino acids. Trimming took 1 base from V and 0 from J, leaving 10 bases between them. Per the germline V gene, CDR1 is SGHRS and CDR2 is YFSETQ. In DNA form, the CDR3 reads TGCGCCAGCAGCTTGTCATTGGGGGCTAACTATGGCTACACCTTC. Translating gives CASSLSLGANYGYTF.

Ten or more counts support this clone. The genes are TRBV7-2 and TRBJ2-3; D is possibly TRBD1 (6 bases). V lost 2 bases to trimming and J lost 5 bases, with 17 bases between them. This CDR3 is 16 amino acids long. Germline CDR1 and CDR2: SGHTA and FQGNSA. CDR3 nucleotides: TGTGCCAGCAGCTTAACGCCGGCACAGGGCGTAGATACGCAGTATTTT. It is translated as CASSLTPAQGVDTQYF.

This clone was detected once. An end of the junction does not agree with germline; a read error may underlie this. The V gene is TRBV7-6, the J gene TRBJ2-7; 9 nucleotides match TRBD1. The CDR3 runs to 13 residues. Germline CDR1 is SGHVS and CDR2 is FNYEAQ. The CDR3 bases are TGTGCCAACAGCTTACAGGGGGCAAACGAGCAGTACTTC. Encoded protein: CANSLQGANEQYF.

Many counts were recorded for this clone. The rearrangement joins TRBV24-1 to TRBJ2-1, with D unresolved. Germline CDR1 is KGHDR and CDR2 is SFDVKD. Trimming removed 4 bases at V and 9 bases at J, with 6 bases between. The CDR3 consists of 11 residues. CDR3: CATSDPIEQFF. For the CDR3, the DNA is TGTGCCACCAGTGACCCCATTGAGCAGTTCTTC.

Many counts were recorded for this clone. The V and J genes are TRBV3-1 and TRBJ2-7; 12 bases fit TRBD2. The CDR3 has 15 residues. V lost 4 bases, J lost 5 bases, and 6 bases stayed unmatched. The germline gives CDR1 LGHDT, CDR2 YNNKEL (reference sequence). CDR3 in amino acids: CASSLLAGGPDEQYF. In DNA form, the CDR3 reads TGTGCCAGCAGCCTCCTAGCGGGAGGGCCTGACGAGCAGTACTTC.

This clone was seen repeatedly, ten times or more. The chain employs TRBV19 and TRBJ2-1, with D tentatively TRBD2 (6 bases). Germline assignment: CDR1 LNHDA and CDR2 SQIVND (reference sequence). The germline V and J ends were trimmed by 0 bases and 8 bases, with 8 bases remaining between them. CDR3 size: 13 residues. The CDR3: CASSIEAGYEQFF. The CDR3 DNA sequence: TGTGCCAGTAGTATAGAGGCGGGGTATGAGCAGTTCTTC.

This clone was picked up many times. The chain combines TRBV6-4 with TRBJ2-1, with D possibly being TRBD2 (5 bases). This CDR3 has 16 residues. V was trimmed by 6 bases and J by 7 bases, leaving 22 bases between them. The V gene's germline CDR1 is MRHNA and CDR2 SNTAGT. CDR3 bases: TGTGCCAGCAGCCTCGAGGGTAGCCACCCAAGGAATGAGCAGTTCTTC. Translation: CASSLEGSHPRNEQFF.

The chain has TRBV5-1 and TRBJ2-2; D uncertain. The V gene lost 0 bases and the J gene lost 5 bases, with 8 bases spanning the gap. This CDR3 contains 14 residues. From germline, CDR1 is SGHRS and CDR2 YFSETQ. The CDR3 bases are TGCGCCAGCAGCTTGGTGCCCGAGACCGGGGAGCTGTTTTTT. Amino acid sequence: CASSLVPETGELFF.

Ten or more counts support this clone. J is TRBJ2-1 and V is TRBV6-4; 8 bases match TRBD1. CDR1 and CDR2 from the germline V gene are MRHNA and SNTAGT. The J segment lost 7 bases and the V segment lost 0 bases, leaving 8 bases of the junction unmatched. This CDR3 has 16 residues. CDR3 in amino acids: CASSDSSGGGWNEQFF. The DNA for the CDR3 is TGTGCCAGCAGTGACTCATCAGGGGGCGGTTGGAATGAGCAGTTCTTC.

The V gene is TRBV6-5, the J gene TRBJ2-1; TRBD2 agrees at 8 bases. The germline V gene has CDR1 MNHEY and CDR2 SVGAGI. The V and J ends lost 6 bases and 2 bases, in that order; junction bases with no gene match: 12. The CDR3 runs 17 residues. CDR3 protein: CASRSTFSGAAYNEQFF. In nucleotides, the CDR3 is TGTGCCAGCAGATCAACCTTTAGCGGGGCAGCCTACAATGAGCAGTTCTTC.

On this clone itself: The junction and the germline gene differ at one end; a read error may be behind it. This sequence joins TRBV6-1 and TRBJ2-3, with 10 bases that match TRBD1. This CDR3 is 16 amino acids long. Germline values: CDR1 MNHNS, CDR2 SASEGT. This CDR3 reads CASSETGGFSTDTKYF. The DNA of the CDR3 is TGTGCCAGCAGTGAGACAGGGGGCTTTAGCACAGATACGAAGTATTTT.